These 5 T cell receptor beta chains originate from one sample sequenced in a study of CD8 T cells in Susac syndrome. RNA, at about 0.45 to 1 ug, was reverse transcribed with random hexamers. TCRdb re-called the immunoSEQ multiplex PCR reads through MiXCR, storing one row per CDR3 protein. In the table there are 140,000 to 150,000 distinct CDR3 sequences, around 95% of which are singletons. The sample was CD4+ T cells from PBMCs. These receptors all come from a human donor with Susac syndrome.

The chain links TRBV5-4 to TRBJ2-4; D possibly uses TRBD1 or TRBD2 (5 bases each). Germline V gives CDR1 SGHNT, CDR2 YYREEE (reference sequence). The V end was cut by 0 bases, the J end by 8 bases, with 9 bases between. The CDR3 sequence is 13 residues long. The CDR3 here is CASSLALGDIQYF. In nucleotides, the CDR3 is TGTGCCAGCAGCTTGGCGCTGGGGGACATTCAGTACTTC.

This clonotype was seen once. The V gene is TRBV20-1, the J gene TRBJ2-2; 8 nucleotides agree with TRBD2. J gave up 4 bases and V 5 bases, and 3 bases lay outside the gene matches. Germline assignment: CDR1 DFQATT and CDR2 SNEGSKA (reference sequence). This CDR3 spans 13 amino acids. CDR3 sequence: CSARGGSTGELFF. CDR3 bases: TGCAGTGCTCGGGGGGGGAGCACCGGGGAGCTGTTTTTT.

The chain links TRBV4-1 to TRBJ2-5; D unresolved. Trimming left V 5 bases short and J 1 base short, with 8 bases between. The CDR3 consists of 13 residues. Per the germline V gene, CDR1 is MGHRA and CDR2 is YSYEKL. DNA of the CDR3: TGCGCCAGCAGCTACTGGACCCAAGAGACCCAGTACTTC. Its translation: CASSYWTQETQYF.

The rearrangement links TRBV27 to TRBJ2-5, with D perhaps matching TRBD1 (6 bases). Trimming left V 6 bases short and J 4 bases short, with 12 bases between. The CDR3 extends over 13 amino acids. Germline V gene lookup returns CDR1 MNHEY and CDR2 SMNVEV (reference sequence). The CDR3 sequence: CASSLQGRETQYF. CDR3 coding DNA: TGTGCCAGCAGCTTACAGGGAAGAGAGACCCAGTACTTC.

V usage is TRBV14 and J usage is TRBJ2-5; 7 nucleotides line up with TRBD2. Germline V gene data show CDR1 as SGHDN and CDR2 as FVKESK. This CDR3 region has 14 residues. V lost 7 bases to trimming and J lost 2 bases; unmatched junction nucleotides: 7. This CDR3 reads CASKRDYRQETQYF. In DNA form, the CDR3 reads TGTGCCAGCAAAAGGGACTATAGACAAGAGACCCAGTACTTC.